Below are 20 T cell receptor beta chains sequenced from a single sample in a study of breast tumors, draining lymph nodes, adjacent tissues. TCRdb processed the multiplex PCR reads anew with MiXCR; each CDR3 protein has one entry. The sample gives 83,000 or so distinct CDR3 sequences, under 25% of which show up once; 2% to 3% is in the top ten. Axillary draining lymph nodes of breast cancer patients supplied the node samples. Sample: axillary lymph node tissue. These receptors all come from a female donor with breast cancer. Some clones in this sample may be carry-over from other donors' samples.

J is TRBJ1-2 and V is TRBV18; D uncertain. This CDR3 region has 14 residues. Germline CDR1 is KGHSH and CDR2 is LQKENI. With 3 bases removed from V and 6 bases from J, the gap between germline ends came to 14 bases. CDR3 residues: CASSPPRGPDGYTF. As DNA, the CDR3 is TGTGCCAGCTCACCGCCGAGAGGGCCGGATGGCTACACCTTC.

This clonotype was detected ten times or more. V usage is TRBV10-1 and J usage is TRBJ2-1, with D possibly matching TRBD2 (5 bases). Trimming shortened V by 8 bases and J by 8 bases, and 16 bases separated the two germline ends. Per germline, CDR1 WNHNN and CDR2 SYGVQD (reference sequence). CDR3 length: 13 residues. CDR3 protein: CASSEDSFDEQFF. The DNA of the CDR3 is TGCGCCAGCTCGGAGGATTCCTTCGATGAGCAGTTCTTC.

This clonotype was seen at least ten times. The gene calls are TRBV20-1 and TRBJ1-4; 7 bases align to TRBD1. V trimming: 4 bases; J trimming: 8 bases; junction bases outside the gene matches: 19. The CDR3 extends over 17 amino acids. CDR1 is DFQATT, CDR2 SNEGSKA, per germline (reference sequence). CDR3 region: CSANPLTPTGMGEKLFF. The DNA for the CDR3 is TGCAGTGCTAACCCGCTCACCCCGACAGGGATGGGGGAAAAACTGTTTTTT.

This clonotype was found many times. V and J are TRBV5-6 and TRBJ2-7; tentative D call: TRBD2 (6 bases). Trimming pared 5 bases from V and 3 bases from J, leaving 15 bases between. CDR3 length: 14 amino acids. Germline V gene sequence: CDR1 SGHDT, CDR2 YYEEEE. CDR3 residues: CASRIGGPGYEQYF. CDR3 nucleotide sequence: TGTGCCAGCAGAATTGGAGGGCCGGGCTACGAGCAGTACTTC.

This clonotype was seen ten or more times. The conserved phenylalanine or tryptophan is not found at the CDR3 terminus, so this likely reflects a read error. This chain links TRBV20-1 with TRBJ1-6, with 7 bases matching TRBD1. This CDR3 contains 13 residues. The V gene's germline CDR1 is DFQATT and CDR2 SNEGSKA (reference sequence). The J segment lost 6 bases and the V segment lost 6 bases, leaving 5 bases of the junction unmatched. The CDR3 DNA sequence: TGCAGTGCCACACCAGGGGGTAATTCACCCCTCCACTGT. Its translation is CSATPGGNSPLHC.

This clonotype was detected ten times or more. The J gene is TRBJ2-5, the V gene TRBV7-9, with 7 bases lining up with TRBD1. The junction had 4 bases not matched to a gene; V was cut back by 5 bases and J by 4 bases. The V gene's germline CDR1 is SEHNR and CDR2 FQNEAQ (reference sequence). CDR3 length equals 13 residues. The CDR3 sequence: CASSVTGAETQYF. The CDR3 region has the DNA TGTGCCAGCAGCGTTACAGGGGCAGAGACCCAGTACTTC.

This clonotype occurred many times. V is TRBV7-2 and J is TRBJ2-1; D gene unclear. The CDR3 consists of 14 residues. CDR1 and CDR2 from the germline V gene are SGHTA and FQGNSA. V lost 6 bases and J lost 9, with 18 bases in between. The CDR3 loop is CASSSRFFLGEQFF. The CDR3 region has the DNA TGTGCCAGCAGTTCACGGTTTTTTTTGGGTGAGCAGTTCTTC.

This clonotype was seen at least ten times. V and J are TRBV6-5 and TRBJ2-1, with 7 positions matching TRBD2. V lost 6 bases, J lost 4 bases, and 6 bases stayed unmatched. Germline CDR1 reads MNHEY; CDR2 reads SVGAGI. This CDR3 is 14 amino acids long. The DNA of the CDR3 is TGTGCCAGCAGGCAAGCGGGGACTTACAATGAGCAGTTCTTC. Its protein is CASRQAGTYNEQFF.

With regard to this clonotype: With a much larger clone just one base away, this may be a read error. Given the absence of the conserved phenylalanine or tryptophan at the CDR3 end, a read error is likely. The V and J genes are TRBV9 and TRBJ2-2; TRBD2 agrees at 8 bases. Germline V gives CDR1 SGDLS, CDR2 YYNGEE. The CDR3 contains 15 residues. Unmatched junction bases numbered 2, after V lost 0 bases and J lost 4 bases. The CDR3 loop reads CASSVAGGLTGELFS. Here the CDR3 DNA reads TGTGCCAGCAGCGTAGCGGGAGGGCTCACCGGGGAGCTGTTTTCT.

There are many counts of this clonotype. The chain is built from TRBV20-1 and TRBJ1-5; D gene ambiguous. There are 14 residues in the CDR3. V lost 1 base and J lost 2, with 9 bases in between. Germline loops: CDR1 DFQATT, CDR2 SNEGSKA (reference sequence). CDR3 nucleotides: TGCAGTGCTAGAGTGGGCGCGGGCAATCAGCCCCAGCATTTT. This gives the protein CSARVGAGNQPQHF.

Ten or more counts support this clonotype. The CDR3 sequence is CASSASGRVYNEQFF. The CDR3 DNA is TGTGCCAGCAGCGCCAGCGGGAGGGTCTACAATGAGCAGTTCTTC. The chain carries TRBV7-3 and TRBJ2-1, with 10 bases matching TRBD2. Losses at the gene ends were 5 bases for V and 3 bases for J; bases not matched to a gene: 4. The CDR3 length is 15 residues. The germline CDR1 and CDR2 sequences are SGHTA and FQGTGA. The full variable domain, in which reference TRBV7-3 and TRBJ2-1 provide the parts outside the CDR3, is GAGVSQTPSNKVTEKGKYVELRCDPISGHTALYWYRQSLGQGPEFLIYFQGTGAADDSGLPNDRFFAVRPEGSVSTLKIQRTERGDSAVYLCASSASGRVYNEQFFGPGTRLTVL.

This clonotype has at least ten counts. The chain is built from TRBV24-1 and TRBJ2-1; a weak D match, TRBD2 (6 bases). CDR3 length: 17 amino acids. The germline V gene has CDR1 KGHDR and CDR2 SFDVKD. Trimming cost V 4 bases and J 4 bases, with 19 bases left between them. The CDR3 nucleotides read TGTGCCACCAGTGACCCCCTACGACCCGCGGGGTACAATGAGCAGTTCTTC. Translating gives CATSDPLRPAGYNEQFF.

Details on this clonotype: A much more abundant neighbour one base away suggests this may be a read error. This rearrangement joins TRBV19 to TRBJ1-2; 7 nucleotides match TRBD1. Germline V gene data show CDR1 as LNHDA and CDR2 as SQIVND (reference sequence). This CDR3 comprises 13 residues. The CDR3 bases are TGTGCCAGTAGTATGACAGGGAACTATGGCCACACCTTC. Its translation is CASSMTGNYGHTF.

This clonotype was counted ten times or more. This sequence joins TRBV10-3 and TRBJ2-5; a weak D match, TRBD1 (5 bases). The V end was cut by 7 bases, the J end by 0 bases, with 15 bases between. Germline V gene sequence: CDR1 ENHRY, CDR2 SYGVKD. The CDR3 is 15 amino acids. CDR3 in DNA: TGTGCCATCAACCACCAGGACACAAACCAAGAGACCCAGTACTTC. Translated: CAINHQDTNQETQYF.

This clonotype was found many times. The gene calls are TRBV7-9 and TRBJ2-1; TRBD2 matches 11 bases. CDR1 is SEHNR, CDR2 FQNEAQ, per germline (reference sequence). The CDR3 is 16 residues long. V dropped 5 bases and J dropped 6; count of bases not matched to a gene: 9. CDR3: CASSMLLAGDSNEQFF. The CDR3 coding sequence is TGTGCCAGCAGCATGTTACTAGCGGGGGATTCCAATGAGCAGTTCTTC.

This clonotype was picked up a small number of times. This chain joins TRBV30 and TRBJ1-6; D is undetermined. The CDR3 covers 15 residues. Germline CDR1 and CDR2: GTSNPN and SVGIG (reference sequence). Trimming cost V 0 bases and J 7 bases, with 13 bases left between them. The DNA of the CDR3 is TGTGCCTGGAGTGTCCGAGGGATTGCGAATTCACCCCTCCACTTT. This codes for CAWSVRGIANSPLHF. Using reference TRBV30 and TRBJ1-6 for the parts outside the CDR3, the full variable domain is SQTIHQWPATLVQPVGSPLSLECTVEGTSNPNLYWYRQAAGRGLQLLFYSVGIGQISSEVPQNLSASRPQDRQFILSSKKLLLSDSGFYLCAWSVRGIANSPLHFGNGTRLTVT.

Of note for this clonotype: A much bigger clone sits one base away, suggesting this may be a read error. For the CDR3, the DNA is TGCGCCAGCAACCAAGATAAATCGTGGGATACGCAGTATTTT. This codes for CASNQDKSWDTQYF. V and J are TRBV4-3 and TRBJ2-3; D unresolved. This CDR3 is built from 14 residues. Germline V lookup: CDR1 LGHNA, CDR2 YSLEER.

The sample holds a few counts of this clonotype. The V call is TRBV13, the J call TRBJ1-4; 9 bases fit TRBD1. V trimming: 4 bases; J trimming: 7 bases; junction bases outside the gene matches: 4. The CDR3 is 14 residues long. CDR1 is PRHDT and CDR2 is FYEKMQ in the germline V gene (reference sequence). The CDR3, as DNA: TGTGCCAGCAGCTACGGGACAGGGAGTGAAAAACTGTTTTTT. Its protein is CASSYGTGSEKLFF. The full variable domain, its missing parts supplied by reference TRBV13 and TRBJ1-4, is AAGVIQSPRHLIKEKRETATLKCYPIPRHDTVYWYQQGPGQDPQFLISFYEKMQSDKGSIPDRFSAQQFSDYHSELNMSSLELGDSALYFCASSYGTGSEKLFFGSGTQLSVL.

J is TRBJ2-3 and V is TRBV5-1; 9 bases align to TRBD1. Germline loops: CDR1 SGHRS, CDR2 YFSETQ. The J segment lost 14 bases and the V segment lost 2 bases, leaving 15 bases of the junction unmatched. The CDR3 has 15 residues. CDR3 coding DNA: TGCGCCAGCAGCTTATGGGACAGGGTCACAGATGCGCGGTATTTT. It codes for CASSLWDRVTDARYF.

This clonotype was seen repeatedly, ten times or more. The chain recombines TRBV7-2 with TRBJ2-3, with D possibly being TRBD2 (5 bases). V lost 6 bases to trimming and J lost 0 bases, with 10 bases between them. CDR1 and CDR2 from the germline V gene are SGHTA and FQGNSA. The CDR3 loop spans 14 amino acids. The CDR3: CASREVASTDTQYF. Written as DNA, the CDR3 is TGTGCCAGCAGGGAGGTAGCGAGCACAGATACGCAGTATTTT.